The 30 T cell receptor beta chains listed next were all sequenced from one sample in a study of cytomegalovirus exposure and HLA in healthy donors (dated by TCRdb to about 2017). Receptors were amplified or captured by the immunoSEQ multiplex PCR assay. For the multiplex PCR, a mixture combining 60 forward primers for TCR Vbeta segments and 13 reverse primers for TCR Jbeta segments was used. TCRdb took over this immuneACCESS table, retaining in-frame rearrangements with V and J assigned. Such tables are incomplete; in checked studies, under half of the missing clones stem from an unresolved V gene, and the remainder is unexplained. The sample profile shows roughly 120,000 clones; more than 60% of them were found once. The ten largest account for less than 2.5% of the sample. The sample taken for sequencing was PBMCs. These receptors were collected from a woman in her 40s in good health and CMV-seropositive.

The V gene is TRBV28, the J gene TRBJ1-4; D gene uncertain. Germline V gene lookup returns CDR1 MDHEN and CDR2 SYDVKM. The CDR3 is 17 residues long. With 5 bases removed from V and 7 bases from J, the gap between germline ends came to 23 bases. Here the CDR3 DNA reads TGTGCCAGCAGTCCCCCCGCGGGAAACCCTCTCCCTGAAAAACTGTTTTTT. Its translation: CASSPPAGNPLPEKLFF.

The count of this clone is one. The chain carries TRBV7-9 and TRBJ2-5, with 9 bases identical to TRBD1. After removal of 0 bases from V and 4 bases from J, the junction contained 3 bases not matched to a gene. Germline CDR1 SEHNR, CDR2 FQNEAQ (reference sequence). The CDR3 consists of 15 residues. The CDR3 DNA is TGTGCCAGCAGCTTAGCTGGGACAGGGCCAGAGACCCAGTACTTC. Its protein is CASSLAGTGPETQYF. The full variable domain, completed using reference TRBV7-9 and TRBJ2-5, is DTGVSQNPRHKITKRGQNVTFRCDPISEHNRLYWYRQTLGQGPEFLTYFQNEAQLEKSRLLSDRFSAERPKGSFSTLEIQRTEQGDSAMYLCASSLAGTGPETQYFGPGTRLLVL.

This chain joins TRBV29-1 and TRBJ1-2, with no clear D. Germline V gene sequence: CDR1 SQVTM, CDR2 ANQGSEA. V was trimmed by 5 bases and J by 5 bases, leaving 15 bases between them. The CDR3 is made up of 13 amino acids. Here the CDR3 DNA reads TGCAGCGTTTGGAAGGAGGACCCATATGGCTACACCTTC. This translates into CSVWKEDPYGYTF.

The CDR3 reads CASSLSSDNSPLHF. The CDR3 bases are TGTGCCAGCAGCTTATCTTCGGATAATTCACCCCTCCACTTT. V gene TRBV7-2 combines with J gene TRBJ1-6; no clear D gene. The CDR3 contains 14 residues. Trimming took 2 bases from V and 5 from J, leaving 7 bases between them. Germline V gene data show CDR1 as SGHTA and CDR2 as FQGNSA.

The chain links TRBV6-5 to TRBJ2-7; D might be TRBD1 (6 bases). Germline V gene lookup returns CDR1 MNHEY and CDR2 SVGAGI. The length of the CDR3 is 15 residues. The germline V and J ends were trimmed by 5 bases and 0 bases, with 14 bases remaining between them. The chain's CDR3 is CASSPDRTSSYEQYF. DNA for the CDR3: TGTGCCAGCAGTCCAGACAGGACCAGCTCCTACGAGCAGTACTTC.

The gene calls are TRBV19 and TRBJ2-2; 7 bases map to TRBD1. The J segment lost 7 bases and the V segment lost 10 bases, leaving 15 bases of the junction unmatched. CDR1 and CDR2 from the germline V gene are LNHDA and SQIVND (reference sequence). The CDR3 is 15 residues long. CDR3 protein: CATTIDRAQGGELFF. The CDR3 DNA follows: TGTGCCACCACAATTGACAGGGCCCAAGGCGGGGAGCTGTTTTTT.

The CDR3: CASSLDRSHEQFF. In DNA, the CDR3 is TGTGCCAGCAGCTTGGATCGGAGTCATGAGCAGTTCTTC. This chain uses TRBV5-6 with TRBJ2-1; no definite D call. From germline, CDR1 is SGHDT and CDR2 YYEEEE. The CDR3 covers 13 residues. V lost 0 bases to trimming and J lost 8 bases, with 9 bases between them.

CDR3: CASSEKTPRSMEQFF. CDR3 bases: TGTGCCAGCAGCGAGAAAACCCCCCGTTCAATGGAGCAGTTCTTC. The rearrangement uses TRBV5-6 and TRBJ2-1; D remains ambiguous. Germline CDR1 SGHDT, CDR2 YYEEEE. The CDR3 contains 15 residues. V lost 4 bases and J lost 10, with 21 bases in between. The variable domain in full, with the rest retrieved from reference TRBV5-6 and TRBJ2-1, is DAGVTQSPTHLIKTRGQQVTLRCSPKSGHDTVSWYQQALGQGPQFIFQYYEEEERQRGNFPDRFSGHQFPNYSSELNVNALLLGDSALYLCASSEKTPRSMEQFFGPGTRLTVL.

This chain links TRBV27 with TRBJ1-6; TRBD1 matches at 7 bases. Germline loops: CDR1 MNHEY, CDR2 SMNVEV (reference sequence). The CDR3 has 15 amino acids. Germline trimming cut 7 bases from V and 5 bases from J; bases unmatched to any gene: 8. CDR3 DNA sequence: TGTGCCAGCACCACCTGGGACAGCAATAATTCACCCCTCCACTTT. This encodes CASTTWDSNNSPLHF.

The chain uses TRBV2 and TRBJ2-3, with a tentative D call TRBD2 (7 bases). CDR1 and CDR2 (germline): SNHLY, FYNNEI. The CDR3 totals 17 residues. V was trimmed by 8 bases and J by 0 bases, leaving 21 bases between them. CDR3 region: CASYPGGGYISTDTQYF. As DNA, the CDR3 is TGTGCCAGCTATCCTGGCGGGGGCTACATCAGCACAGATACGCAGTATTTT.

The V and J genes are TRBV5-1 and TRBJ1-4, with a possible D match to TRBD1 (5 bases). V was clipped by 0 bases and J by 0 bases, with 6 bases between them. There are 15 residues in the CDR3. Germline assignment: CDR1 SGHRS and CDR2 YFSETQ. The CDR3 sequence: CASSLGTTTNEKLFF. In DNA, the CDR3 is TGCGCCAGCAGCTTGGGGACAACAACTAATGAAAAACTGTTTTTT.

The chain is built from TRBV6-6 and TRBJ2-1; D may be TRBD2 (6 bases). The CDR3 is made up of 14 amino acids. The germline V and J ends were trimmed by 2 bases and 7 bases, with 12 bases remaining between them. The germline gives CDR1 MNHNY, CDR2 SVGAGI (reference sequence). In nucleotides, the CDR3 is TGTGCCAGCAGTTACCAGCGGGTGGGAAATGAGCAGTTCTTC. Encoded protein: CASSYQRVGNEQFF.

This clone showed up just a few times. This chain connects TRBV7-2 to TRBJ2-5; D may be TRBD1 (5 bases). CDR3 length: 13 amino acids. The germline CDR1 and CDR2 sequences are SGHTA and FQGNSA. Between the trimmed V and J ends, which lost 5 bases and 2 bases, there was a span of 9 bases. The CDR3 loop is CASSETAQETQYF. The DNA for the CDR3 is TGTGCCAGCAGCGAGACAGCTCAAGAGACCCAGTACTTC.

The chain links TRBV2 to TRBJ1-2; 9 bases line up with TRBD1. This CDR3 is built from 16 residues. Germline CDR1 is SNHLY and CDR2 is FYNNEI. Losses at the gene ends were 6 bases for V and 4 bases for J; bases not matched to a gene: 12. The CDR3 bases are TGTGCCAGCAGCCCTGTCACTGGGACAGGGTCCTATGGCTACACCTTC. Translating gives CASSPVTGTGSYGYTF. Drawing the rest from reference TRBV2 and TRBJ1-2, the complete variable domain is EPEVTQTPSHQVTQMGQEVILRCVPISNHLYFYWYRQILGQKVEFLVSFYNNEISEKSEIFDDQFSVERPDGSNFTLKIRSTKLEDSAMYFCASSPVTGTGSYGYTFGSGTRLTVV.

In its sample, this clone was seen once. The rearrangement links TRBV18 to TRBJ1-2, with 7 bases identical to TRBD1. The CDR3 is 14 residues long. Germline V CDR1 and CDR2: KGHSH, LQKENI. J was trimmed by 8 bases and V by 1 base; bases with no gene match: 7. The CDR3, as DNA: TGTGCCAGCTCACCACAGGGGGCGTCTGGGGGCTACACCTTC. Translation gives CASSPQGASGGYTF. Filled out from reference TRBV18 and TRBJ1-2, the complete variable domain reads NAGVMQNPRHLVRRRGQEARLRCSPMKGHSHVYWYRQLPEEGLKFMVYLQKENIIDESGMPKERFSAEFPKEGPSILRIQQVVRGDSAAYFCASSPQGASGGYTFGSGTRLTVV.

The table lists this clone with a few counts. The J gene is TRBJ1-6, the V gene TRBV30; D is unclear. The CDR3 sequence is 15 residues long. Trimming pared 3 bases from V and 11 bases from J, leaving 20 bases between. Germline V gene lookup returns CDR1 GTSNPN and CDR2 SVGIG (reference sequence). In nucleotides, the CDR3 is TGTGCCTGGAGCCCCATTAGGGCGCGGGTTGCACCCCTCCACTTT. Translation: CAWSPIRARVAPLHF.

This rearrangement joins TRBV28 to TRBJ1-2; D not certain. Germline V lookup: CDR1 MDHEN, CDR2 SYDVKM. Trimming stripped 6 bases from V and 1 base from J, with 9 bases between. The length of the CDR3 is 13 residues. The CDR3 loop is CASSPQVNYGYTF. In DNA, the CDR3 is TGTGCCAGCAGCCCCCAGGTTAACTATGGCTACACCTTC.

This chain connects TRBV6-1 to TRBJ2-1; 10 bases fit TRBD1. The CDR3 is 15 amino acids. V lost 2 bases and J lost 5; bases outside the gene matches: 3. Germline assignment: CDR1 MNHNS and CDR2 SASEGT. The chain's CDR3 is CASSEMGQGNNEQFF. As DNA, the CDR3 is TGTGCCAGCAGTGAAATGGGACAGGGGAACAATGAGCAGTTCTTC.

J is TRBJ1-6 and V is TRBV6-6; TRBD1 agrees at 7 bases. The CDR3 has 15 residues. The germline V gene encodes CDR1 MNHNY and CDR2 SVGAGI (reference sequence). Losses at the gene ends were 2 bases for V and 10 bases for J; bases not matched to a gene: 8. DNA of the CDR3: TGTGCCAGCAGTTACCCAGGGGGATTTGACTCACCCCTCCACTTT. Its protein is CASSYPGGFDSPLHF.

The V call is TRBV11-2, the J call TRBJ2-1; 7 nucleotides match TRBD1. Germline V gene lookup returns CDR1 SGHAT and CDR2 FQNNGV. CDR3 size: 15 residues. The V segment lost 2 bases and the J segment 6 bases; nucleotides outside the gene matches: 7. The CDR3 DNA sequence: TGTGCCAGCAGCTTATACAGGGGAATAAGCAATGAGCAGTTCTTC. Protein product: CASSLYRGISNEQFF.

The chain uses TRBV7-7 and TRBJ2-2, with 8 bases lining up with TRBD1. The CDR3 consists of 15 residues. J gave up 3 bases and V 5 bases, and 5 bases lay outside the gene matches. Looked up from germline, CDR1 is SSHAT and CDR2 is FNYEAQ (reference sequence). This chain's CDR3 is CASSRQGLDTGELFF. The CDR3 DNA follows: TGTGCCAGCAGCCGACAGGGGCTTGACACCGGGGAGCTGTTTTTT. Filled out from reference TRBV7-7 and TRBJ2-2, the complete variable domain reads GAGVSQSPRYKVTKRGQDVTLRCDPISSHATLYWYQQALGQGPEFLTYFNYEAQPDKSGLPSDRFSAERPEGSISTLTIQRTEQRDSAMYRCASSRQGLDTGELFFGEGSRLTVL.

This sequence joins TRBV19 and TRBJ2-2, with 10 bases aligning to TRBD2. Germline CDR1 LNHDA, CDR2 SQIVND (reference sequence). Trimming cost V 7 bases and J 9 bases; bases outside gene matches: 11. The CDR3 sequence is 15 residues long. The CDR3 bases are TGTGCCAGTACCGATGGGTCTAGCGGGAGTAGGGAGCTGTTTTTT. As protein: CASTDGSSGSRELFF.

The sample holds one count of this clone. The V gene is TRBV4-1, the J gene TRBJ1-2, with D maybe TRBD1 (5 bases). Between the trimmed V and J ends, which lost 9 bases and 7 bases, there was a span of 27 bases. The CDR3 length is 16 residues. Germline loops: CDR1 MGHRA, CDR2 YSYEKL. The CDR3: CASSSNRPGGEIGYTF. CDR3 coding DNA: TGCGCCAGTAGCAGTAACCGGCCGGGGGGGGAGATTGGCTACACCTTC.

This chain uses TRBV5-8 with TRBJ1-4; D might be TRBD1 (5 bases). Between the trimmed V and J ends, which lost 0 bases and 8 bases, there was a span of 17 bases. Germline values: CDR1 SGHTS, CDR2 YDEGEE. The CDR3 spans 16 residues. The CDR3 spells CASSLARGVTVEKLFF. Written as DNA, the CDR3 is TGTGCCAGCAGCTTGGCCCGGGGGGTCACAGTGGAAAAACTGTTTTTT.

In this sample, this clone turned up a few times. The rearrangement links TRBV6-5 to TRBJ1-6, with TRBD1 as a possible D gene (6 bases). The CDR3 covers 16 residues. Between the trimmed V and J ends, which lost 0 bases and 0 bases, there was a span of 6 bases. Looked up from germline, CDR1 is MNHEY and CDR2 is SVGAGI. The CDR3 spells CASSYSTGSYNSPLHF. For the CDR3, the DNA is TGTGCCAGCAGTTACTCGACAGGCTCCTATAATTCACCCCTCCACTTT.

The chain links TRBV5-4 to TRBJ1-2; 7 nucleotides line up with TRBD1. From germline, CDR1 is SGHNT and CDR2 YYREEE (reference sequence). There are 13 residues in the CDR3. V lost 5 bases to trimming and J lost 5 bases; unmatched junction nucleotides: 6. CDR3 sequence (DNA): TGTGCCAGCAGTGACAGGGTAGGTTATGGCTACACCTTC. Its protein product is CASSDRVGYGYTF.

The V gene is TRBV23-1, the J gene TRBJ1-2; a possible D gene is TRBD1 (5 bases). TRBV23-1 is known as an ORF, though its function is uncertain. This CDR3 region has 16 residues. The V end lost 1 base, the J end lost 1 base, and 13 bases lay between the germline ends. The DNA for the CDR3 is TGCGCCAGCAGTCAATACGACAGTCGCTTTAACTATGGCTACACCTTC. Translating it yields CASSQYDSRFNYGYTF.

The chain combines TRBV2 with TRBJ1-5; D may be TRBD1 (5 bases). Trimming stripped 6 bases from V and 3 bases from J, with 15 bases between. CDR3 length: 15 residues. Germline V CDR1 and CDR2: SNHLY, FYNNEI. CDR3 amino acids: CASRSPGHDNQPQHF. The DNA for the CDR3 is TGTGCCAGCAGGTCCCCAGGACACGACAATCAGCCCCAGCATTTT. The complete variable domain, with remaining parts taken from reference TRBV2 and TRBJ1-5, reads EPEVTQTPSHQVTQMGQEVILRCVPISNHLYFYWYRQILGQKVEFLVSFYNNEISEKSEIFDDQFSVERPDGSNFTLKIRSTKLEDSAMYFCASRSPGHDNQPQHFGDGTRLSIL.

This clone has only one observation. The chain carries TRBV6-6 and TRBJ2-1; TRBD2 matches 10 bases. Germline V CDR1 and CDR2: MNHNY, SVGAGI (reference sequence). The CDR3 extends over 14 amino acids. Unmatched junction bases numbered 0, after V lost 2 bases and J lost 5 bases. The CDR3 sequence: CASSYGLADNEQFF. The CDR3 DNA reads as TGTGCCAGCAGTTACGGACTAGCGGACAATGAGCAGTTCTTC.

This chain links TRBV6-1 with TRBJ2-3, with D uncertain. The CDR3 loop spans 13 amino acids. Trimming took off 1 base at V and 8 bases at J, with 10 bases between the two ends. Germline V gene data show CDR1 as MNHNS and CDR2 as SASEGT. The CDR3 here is CASSEDARGTQYF. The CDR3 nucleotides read TGTGCCAGCAGTGAAGACGCTCGAGGTACGCAGTATTTT.